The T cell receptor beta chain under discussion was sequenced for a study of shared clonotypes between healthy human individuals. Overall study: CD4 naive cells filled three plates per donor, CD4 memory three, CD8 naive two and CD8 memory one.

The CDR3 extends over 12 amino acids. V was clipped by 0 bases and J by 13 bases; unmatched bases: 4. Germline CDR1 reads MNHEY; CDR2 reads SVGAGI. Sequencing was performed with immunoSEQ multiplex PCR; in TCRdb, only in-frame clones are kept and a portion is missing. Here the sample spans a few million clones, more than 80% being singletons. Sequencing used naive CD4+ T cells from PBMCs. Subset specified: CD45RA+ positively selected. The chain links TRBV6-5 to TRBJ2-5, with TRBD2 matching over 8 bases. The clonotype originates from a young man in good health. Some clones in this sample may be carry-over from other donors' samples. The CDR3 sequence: CASSYSSGAPYF. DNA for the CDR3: TGTGCCAGCAGTTACTCTAGCGGGGCACCGTACTTC.